These 5 T cell receptor beta chains were all obtained from the same sample, sequenced in a study of blood T cells in healthy people across ages. Using a J-beta primer mix together with a sample-barcoded 5' primer, a second PCR was run for roughly 6 to 12 cycles. A single record per CDR3 protein comes from TCRdb applying MiXCR to the 5' RACE reads. The sample comprises some 1.5 million distinct CDR3 sequences, approximately 42% of which are singletons, and around 4% rests with the top ten. Sample: blood. The receptors here all came from a woman aged 18-30 years in good health.

This clonotype was observed at least ten times. The V and J genes are TRBV11-2 and TRBJ2-3, with 8 bases aligning to TRBD2. V lost 0 bases to trimming and J lost 0 bases; unmatched junction nucleotides: 5. This CDR3 is built from 17 residues. Germline values: CDR1 SGHAT, CDR2 FQNNGV. In DNA, the CDR3 is TGTGCCAGCAGCTTAGATTGGCGGGGGGCTAGCACAGATACGCAGTATTTT. The encoded protein is CASSLDWRGASTDTQYF.

V and J are TRBV10-1 and TRBJ2-1; the D is unclear. This CDR3 contains 14 residues. From germline, CDR1 is WNHNN and CDR2 SYGVQD (reference sequence). The V gene lost 2 bases and the J gene lost 2 bases, with 7 bases spanning the gap. The CDR3 DNA sequence: TGCGCCAGCAGTGAGGACGCCACCTACAATGAGCAGTTCTTC. As protein: CASSEDATYNEQFF.

This clonotype has just a few counts. V and J are TRBV7-2 and TRBJ2-1, with D unclear. The germline gives CDR1 SGHTA, CDR2 FQGNSA. Trimming took 8 bases from V and 4 from J, leaving 18 bases between them. The CDR3 runs to 15 residues. In nucleotides, the CDR3 is TGTGCCAGCGCCTTAGCAGCCCTCGGATACAATGAGCAGTTCTTC. It encodes CASALAALGYNEQFF. Variable domain in full (rest from reference TRBV7-2 and TRBJ2-1): GAGVSQSPSNKVTEKGKDVELRCDPISGHTALYWYRQSLGQGLEFLIYFQGNSAPDKSGLPSDRFSAERTGGSVSTLTIQRTQQEDSAVYLCASALAALGYNEQFFGPGTRLTVL.

The gene calls are TRBV7-9 and TRBJ2-3; 8 bases map to TRBD2. CDR3 length: 15 amino acids. Germline lookup yields CDR1 SEHNR and CDR2 FQNEAQ (reference sequence). The junction had 11 bases not matched to a gene; V was cut back by 8 bases and J by 4 bases. The DNA of the CDR3 is TGTGCCAGCCGCACGGGACGAGCGGGGGCAGATACGCAGTATTTT. As protein: CASRTGRAGADTQYF.

This clonotype was picked up a small number of times. This chain connects TRBV6-2 or TRBV6-3 to TRBJ2-7, with 8 bases aligning to TRBD1. The CDR3 runs 15 residues. Trimming removed 9 bases from V and 2 bases from J; junction bases left unmatched: 12. Germline CDR1 MNHEY, CDR2 SVGEGT. This chain's CDR3 is CASKTSGTGTYEQYF. For the CDR3, the DNA is TGTGCCAGTAAAACTTCCGGGACAGGAACCTACGAGCAGTACTTC.